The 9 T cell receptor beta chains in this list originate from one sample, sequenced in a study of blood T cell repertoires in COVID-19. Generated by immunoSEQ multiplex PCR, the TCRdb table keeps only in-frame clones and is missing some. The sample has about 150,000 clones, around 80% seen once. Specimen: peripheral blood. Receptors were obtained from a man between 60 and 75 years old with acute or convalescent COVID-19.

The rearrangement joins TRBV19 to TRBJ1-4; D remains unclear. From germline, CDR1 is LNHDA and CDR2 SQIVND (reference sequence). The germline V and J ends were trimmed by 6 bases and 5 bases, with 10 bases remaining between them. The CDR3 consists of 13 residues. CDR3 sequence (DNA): TGTGCCAGTAGCGTACAGAGAAATGAAAAACTGTTTTTT. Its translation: CASSVQRNEKLFF.

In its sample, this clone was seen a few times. DNA for the CDR3: TGTGCCAGCAGTGACAGGTTTGAGGAAGCTTTCTTT. Protein: CASSDRFEEAFF. V and J are TRBV6-1 and TRBJ1-1; no firm D call. Germline-derived CDR1 and CDR2 are MNHNS and SASEGT. The V end lost 3 bases, the J end lost 8 bases, and 10 bases lay between the germline ends. CDR3 length: 12 residues.

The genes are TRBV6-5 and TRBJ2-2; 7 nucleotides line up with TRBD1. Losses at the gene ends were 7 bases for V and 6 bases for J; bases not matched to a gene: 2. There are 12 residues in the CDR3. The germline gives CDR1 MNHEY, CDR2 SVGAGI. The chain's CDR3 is CASTTGAGELFF. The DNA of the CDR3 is TGTGCCAGCACCACAGGGGCCGGGGAGCTGTTTTTT.

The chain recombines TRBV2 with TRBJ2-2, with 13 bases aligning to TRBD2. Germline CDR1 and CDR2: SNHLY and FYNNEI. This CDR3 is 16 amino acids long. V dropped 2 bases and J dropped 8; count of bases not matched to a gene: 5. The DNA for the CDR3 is TGTGCCAGCAGTGAATCCGGACTAGCGGGAGTAGGGGAGCTGTTTTTT. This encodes CASSESGLAGVGELFF. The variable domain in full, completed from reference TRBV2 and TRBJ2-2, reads EPEVTQTPSHQVTQMGQEVILRCVPISNHLYFYWYRQILGQKVEFLVSFYNNEISEKSEIFDDQFSVERPDGSNFTLKIRSTKLEDSAMYFCASSESGLAGVGELFFGEGSRLTVL.

This CDR3 is CASSEDPRGTQYF. CDR3 nucleotides: TGTGCCAGCAGTGAAGACCCCAGGGGTACGCAGTATTTT. The rearrangement joins TRBV6-1 to TRBJ2-3, with D tentatively TRBD1 (6 bases). V lost 1 base, J lost 8 bases, and 10 bases lay in between. Germline lookup yields CDR1 MNHNS and CDR2 SASEGT. The length of the CDR3 is 13 residues.

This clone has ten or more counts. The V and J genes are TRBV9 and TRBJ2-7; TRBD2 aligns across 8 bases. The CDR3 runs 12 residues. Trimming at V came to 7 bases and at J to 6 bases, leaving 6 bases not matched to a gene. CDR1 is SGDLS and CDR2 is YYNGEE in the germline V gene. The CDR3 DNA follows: TGTGCCAGCGCCCGGAGCGGGGGCGAGCAGTACTTC. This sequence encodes CASARSGGEQYF.

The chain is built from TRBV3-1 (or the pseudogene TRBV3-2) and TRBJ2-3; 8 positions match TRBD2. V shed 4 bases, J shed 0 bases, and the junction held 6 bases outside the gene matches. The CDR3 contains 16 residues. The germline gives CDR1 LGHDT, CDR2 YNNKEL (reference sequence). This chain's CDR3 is CASSPASGSSTDTQYF. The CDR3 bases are TGTGCCAGCAGCCCGGCTAGCGGGTCTAGCACAGATACGCAGTATTTT.

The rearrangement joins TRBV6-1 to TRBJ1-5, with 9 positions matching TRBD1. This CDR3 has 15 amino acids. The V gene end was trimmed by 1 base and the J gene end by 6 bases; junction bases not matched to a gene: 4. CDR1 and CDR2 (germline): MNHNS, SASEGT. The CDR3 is CASSEVTGGGQPQHF. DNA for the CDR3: TGTGCCAGCAGTGAAGTGACAGGGGGAGGTCAGCCCCAGCATTTT.

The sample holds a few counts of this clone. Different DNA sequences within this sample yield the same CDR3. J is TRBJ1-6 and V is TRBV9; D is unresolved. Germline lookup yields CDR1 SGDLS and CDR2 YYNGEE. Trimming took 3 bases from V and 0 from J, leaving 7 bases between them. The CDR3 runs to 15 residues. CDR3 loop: CASSAESSYNSPLHF. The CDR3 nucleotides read TGTGCCAGCAGCGCCGAGAGCTCCTATAATTCACCCCTCCACTTT.